This T cell receptor (beta chain) was retrieved from a study of regulatory T cells in long-lasting Graves disease. This clonotype appeared many times. CDR3-region Arm-PCR and iRepertoire HTBI primers produced the TCR beta libraries. TCRdb called the multiplex PCR reads again in MiXCR, with one record for every CDR3 protein. This repertoire shows under 450,000 distinct CDR3 sequences, 20% to 30% found once; its top ten account for 26%. The time point here: persistent/refractory GD, antithyroid drugs over 5 years with positive TRAb. PBMC RNA served as the TCR library source. This receptor was obtained from a female donor with Graves disease. The sample in question was peripheral blood mononuclear cells (PBMCs), obtained when the disease was refractory, from a patient treated with antithyroid drugs.

In nucleotides, the CDR3 is TGTGCCAGCAGTGACCCCGGTTCCCCCAGGAGGTACGAGCAGTACTTC. Translated, it gives CASSDPGSPRRYEQYF. The chain recombines TRBV2 with TRBJ2-7; maybe TRBD2 (5 bases). V lost 3 bases to trimming and J lost 4 bases, with 19 bases between them. CDR3 length equals 16 residues. Per germline, CDR1 SNHLY and CDR2 FYNNEI.